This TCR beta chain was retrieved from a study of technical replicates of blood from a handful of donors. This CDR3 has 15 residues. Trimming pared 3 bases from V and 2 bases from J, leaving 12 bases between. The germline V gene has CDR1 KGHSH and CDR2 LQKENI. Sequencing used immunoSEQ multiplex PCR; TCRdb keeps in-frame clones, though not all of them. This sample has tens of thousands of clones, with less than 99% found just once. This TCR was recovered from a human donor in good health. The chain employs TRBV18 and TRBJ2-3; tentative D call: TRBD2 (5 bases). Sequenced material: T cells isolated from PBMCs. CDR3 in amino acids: CASSPPAEYTDTQYF. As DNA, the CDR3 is TGTGCCAGCTCACCTCCAGCGGAGTACACAGATACGCAGTATTTT.